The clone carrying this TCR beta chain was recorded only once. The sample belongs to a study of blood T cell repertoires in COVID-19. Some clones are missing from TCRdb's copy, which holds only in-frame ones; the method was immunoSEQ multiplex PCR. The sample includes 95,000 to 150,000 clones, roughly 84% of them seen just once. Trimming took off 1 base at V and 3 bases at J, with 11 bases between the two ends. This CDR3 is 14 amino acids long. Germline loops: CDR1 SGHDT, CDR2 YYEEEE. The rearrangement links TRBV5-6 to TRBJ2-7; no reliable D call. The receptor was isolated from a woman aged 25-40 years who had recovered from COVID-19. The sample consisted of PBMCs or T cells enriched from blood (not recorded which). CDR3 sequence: CASSLNVGNYEQYF. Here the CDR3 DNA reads TGTGCCAGCAGCTTGAACGTCGGTAACTACGAGCAGTACTTC.